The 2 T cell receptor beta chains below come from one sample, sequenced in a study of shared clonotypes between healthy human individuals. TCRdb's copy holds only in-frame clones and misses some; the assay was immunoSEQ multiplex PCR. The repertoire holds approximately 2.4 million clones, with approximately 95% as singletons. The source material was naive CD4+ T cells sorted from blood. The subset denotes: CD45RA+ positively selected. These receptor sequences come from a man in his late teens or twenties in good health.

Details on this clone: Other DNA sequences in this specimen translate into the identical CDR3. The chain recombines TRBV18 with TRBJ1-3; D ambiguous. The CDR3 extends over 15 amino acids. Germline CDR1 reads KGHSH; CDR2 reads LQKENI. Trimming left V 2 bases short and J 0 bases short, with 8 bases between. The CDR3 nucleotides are TGTGCCAGCTCACCAGTACGGGACTCTGGAAACACCATATATTTT. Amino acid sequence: CASSPVRDSGNTIYF.

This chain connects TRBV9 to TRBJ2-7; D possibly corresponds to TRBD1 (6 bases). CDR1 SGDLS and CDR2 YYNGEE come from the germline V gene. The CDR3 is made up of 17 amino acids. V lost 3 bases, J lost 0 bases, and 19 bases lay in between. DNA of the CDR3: TGTGCCAGCAGCGAGGGGACCCCGGGCAGGGGCTCCTACGAGCAGTACTTC. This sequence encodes CASSEGTPGRGSYEQYF. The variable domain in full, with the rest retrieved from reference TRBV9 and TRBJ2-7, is DSGVTQTPKHLITATGQRVTLRCSPRSGDLSVYWYQQSLDQGLQFLIQYYNGEERAKGNILERFSAQQFPDLHSELNLSSLELGDSALYFCASSEGTPGRGSYEQYFGPGTRLTVT.